The source of this T cell receptor beta chain is a study of blood T cells in healthy people across ages. Study-wide results and limits: Older individuals had lower TCR beta diversity per million T cells (the decline was roughly linear).

CDR1 DFQATT and CDR2 SNEGSKA come from the germline V gene (reference sequence). This CDR3 spans 17 amino acids. V was pared by 0 bases and J by 0 bases, with 15 bases between. Through a sample-barcoded 5' primer and a J-beta primer mix, a second PCR was run for roughly 6 to 11 cycles. MiXCR, applied by TCRdb to the 5' RACE reads, yields one record per CDR3 protein. Altogether approximately 900,000 distinct CDR3 sequences are present, 25% to 35% being singletons, with the ten largest covering 9.5% to 13%. This clonotype was counted only a few times. Its antigen remains unidentified. The sample was also linked to a second study, of T cells of mothers and their children.

This TCR was recovered from a woman between 40 and 50 years old in good health. Sequenced material: blood. The chain is built from TRBV20-1 and TRBJ2-1; D might be TRBD2 (6 bases). The CDR3, as DNA: TGCAGTGCTAGAGATCGGGGGACTTACCCCTCCTACAATGAGCAGTTCTTC. Residues: CSARDRGTYPSYNEQFF.